This is a list of T cell receptor beta chains from one sample in a study of CD8 T cells in ankylosing spondylitis. TCRdb analysed the 5' RACE reads with MiXCR anew, one entry per CDR3 protein. The table lists over 400,000 distinct CDR3 sequences, roughly a quarter of them singletons. Sequencing input: blood, either unsorted or a sorted T cell fraction (not recorded which). The origin of the receptors is a male donor with ankylosing spondylitis. The CDR3 runs from the conserved cysteine through the conserved F or W. The D gene is left open where the match is weak. The size entry is marked missing in some rows and otherwise reads once, few, many or a size class.

J gene | V gene | D gene | clone size | CDR3 DNA | CDR3 protein
TRBJ1-3 | TRBV12-3/TRBV12-4 | TRBD1 | . | TGTGCCAGCAGTCCCCGGACAGGTTTAAGCTCTGGAAACACCATATATTTT | CASSPRTGLSSGNTIYF
TRBJ1-5 | TRBV7-6 | . | . | TGTGCCAGCAGCCCCATCGGGGGTAGCAATCAGCCCCAGCATTTT | CASSPIGGSNQPQHF
TRBJ2-5 | TRBV29-1 | . | few | TGCAGCGTCCTGACGGTAGGGTCTGGAGAGACCCAGTACTTC | CSVLTVGSGETQYF
TRBJ2-1 | TRBV2 | . | . | TGTGCCAGTTGGGGCCGTGAGGCGAGTGAGCAGTTCTTC | CASWGREASEQFF
TRBJ2-7 | TRBV20-1 | TRBD1 | few | TGCAGTGCTAGAGATCGGACAGGGGGTTCCTACGAGCAGTACTTC | CSARDRTGGSYEQYF
TRBJ2-3 | TRBV12-3/TRBV12-4 | TRBD1 | few | TGTGCCAGCAGAAAGGGACAGGGGGCCAGAGATACGCAGTATTTT | CASRKGQGARDTQYF
TRBJ1-4 | TRBV5-1 | . | . | TGCGCCAGCAGCTTGGGTAGGGGGACGGATGAAAAACTGTTTTTT | CASSLGRGTDEKLFF
TRBJ2-1 | TRBV5-6 | TRBD2 | . | TGTGCCAGCAAGACCGGAAGGCTAGCGGGAGGCGTTGAGCAGTTCTTC | CASKTGRLAGGVEQFF
TRBJ2-5 | TRBV20-1 | TRBD2 | few | TGCAGTGCTAGTCTAGCGGGGAAAGAGGAGACCCAGTACTTC | CSASLAGKEETQYF
TRBJ1-1 | TRBV30 | . | . | TGTGCCTGGAAACCGACATCCCAGAGGACTGAAGCTTTCTTT | CAWKPTSQRTEAFF
TRBJ1-1 | TRBV12-3/TRBV12-4 | . | . | TGTGCCAGCGGGCCGACGGGGGACACTGAAGCTTTCTTT | CASGPTGDTEAFF